This entry is about one T cell receptor (beta chain). Its antigen is undetermined. This entry belongs to a study of cytomegalovirus exposure and HLA in healthy donors. Both 60 Vbeta primers and 13 Jbeta primers went into the PCR. Here immunoSEQ multiplex PCR was the method, and the copy in TCRdb shows in-frame clones only, minus some. The sample contains some 180,000 clones, 76% of which appear only once. Notes on the study in general: Presence/absence analyses rested on an assumption that sequencing depth was roughly uniform across donors. Further analysis was carried out later, and it showed several of the most significant clusters appearing linked to common viral pathogens. HLA restriction was apparent for most CMV-associated TCR beta chains in a later analysis.

What was sequenced was PBMCs. This receptor was obtained from a woman under 40 in good health and CMV-seropositive.

CDR3 sequence: CATSRRDTGNTIYF. The CDR3 DNA reads TGTGCCACCAGCAGACGGGACACAGGAAACACCATATATTTT. The chain carries TRBV15 and TRBJ1-3, with D tentatively TRBD1 (6 bases). Germline V gene sequence: CDR1 LNHNV, CDR2 YYDKDF (reference sequence). Between the trimmed V and J ends, which lost 2 bases and 4 bases, there was a span of 9 bases. There are 14 residues in the CDR3.